The TCR beta chain described here comes from a study of blood T cell repertoires in COVID-19. Study as a whole: Both acute and convalescent COVID-19 samples were obtained from the United States, Italy and Spain. PBMCs, B-cell-depleted T cells, or T cells provided the cDNA or gDNA that made up the material.

In the study's own analysis: Amplification of reference gene primers was used by the study to estimate nucleated cell counts. Sequenced by immunoSEQ multiplex PCR; TCRdb stores in-frame clones only, minus some. The DNA was the basis for D and trimming; V, J and clone size are from that table. The sample has 85,000 to 130,000 clones, roughly 80% seen once. The sequence derives from a woman of 80 years or more with active or convalescent COVID-19. Material: peripheral blood.

Written as DNA, the CDR3 is TGCGCCAGCAGCGCCAAACCGACAGGGTTGGAATCACCCCTCCACTTT. As protein: CASSAKPTGLESPLHF. The chain joins TRBV5-1 to TRBJ1-6, with 7 bases fitting TRBD1. V gave up 4 bases and J gave up 10 bases; unmatched junction bases: 14. This CDR3 is 16 amino acids long. The germline gives CDR1 SGHRS, CDR2 YFSETQ. Full variable domain (rest looked up from reference TRBV5-1 and TRBJ1-6): KAGVTQTPRYLIKTRGQQVTLSCSPISGHRSVSWYQQTPGQGLQFLFEYFSETQRNKGNFPGRFSGRQFSNSRSEMNVSTLELGDSALYLCASSAKPTGLESPLHFGNGTRLTVT.